This T cell receptor (beta chain) was obtained from a study of blood T cell repertoires in COVID-19 (dated by TCRdb to the early 2020s). A note on the overall study: Collaborator samples came from the United States, Italy and Spain and covered acute and convalescent phases of COVID-19. Samples came from the ongoing ImmuneRACE study (first 160 participants) plus 1,254 subjects from 6 global collaborators. Deeply sampled blood TCRbeta repertoires from subjects exposed to, actively infected with, or recovered from COVID-19 were included in the dataset. The repertoires were released in a freely available public database meant as a resource for research on the immune response to SARS-CoV-2. Where available, HLA class I and class II types were obtained from metadata supplied by the sample provider rather than from assay-based typing. A de-identified subject ID, COVID-19 status, age in years and sex were almost always included in the sample metadata. The prospective study material was composed of cDNA or gDNA derived from T cells, B-cell-depleted T cells, or PBMCs.

The immunoSEQ Assay, a bias-controlled multiplex PCR, was used to amplify TCRbeta CDR3 regions from genomic DNA. In the source study's methods: Within the assay, amplification of reference gene primers was used to estimate how many nucleated cells each sample contained. Sequence reads were collapsed and filtered to measure the absolute abundance of every unique TCRbeta CDR3 rearrangement. For each sample, productive Simpson clonality was calculated as the square root of Simpson's diversity index over productive rearrangements. What TCRdb holds here is the immuneACCESS table cut down to in-frame rearrangements. Part of the clones is not present; checked against another copy, under half of the missing clones reflect an unresolved V gene, and the others are unexplained. Clone size and V and J calls were adopted from that table, with D and trimming inferred from the DNA. The sample table shows about half a million clones, and over 75% are seen once. The biggest ten clones account for approximately 3% of the sample.

Germline trimming amounts to 4 bases on V and 0 bases on J, with 12 as the count of junction bases outside the gene matches. From the cysteine through the phenylalanine, the CDR3 covers 20 amino acids. CDR3 DNA only is kept here, 60 bases in frame from base 1. The germline V gene (reference sequence) gives CDR1 as MNHEY and CDR2 as SMNVEV. On this clone itself: No cognate antigen has been identified for it. Base qualities were left out, and no much larger clone turns up one base away.

Collaborating institutions collected whole blood in K2EDTA tubes following their own protocols. For TCRbeta analysis, collaborator samples were shipped as frozen whole blood, as isolated PBMCs, or as DNA extracted from either sample type. Beyond this particular receptor, the publication reports: Clinical and demographic metadata were provided uncurated, with the amount varying by source and participant.

Sequenced material: peripheral blood. The sequence was obtained from a human donor in a cohort sampled during active COVID-19. The rearranged segments are TRBV27 and TRBJ2-3; TRBD2 lines up with 14 middle nucleotides. The CDR3 protein sequence reads: CASSSTTSGRGGRSTDTQYF. In nucleotides, the sequence is TGTGCCAGCAGTTCCACGACTAGCGGGAGGGGGGGTAGGAGCACAGATACGCAGTATTTT.